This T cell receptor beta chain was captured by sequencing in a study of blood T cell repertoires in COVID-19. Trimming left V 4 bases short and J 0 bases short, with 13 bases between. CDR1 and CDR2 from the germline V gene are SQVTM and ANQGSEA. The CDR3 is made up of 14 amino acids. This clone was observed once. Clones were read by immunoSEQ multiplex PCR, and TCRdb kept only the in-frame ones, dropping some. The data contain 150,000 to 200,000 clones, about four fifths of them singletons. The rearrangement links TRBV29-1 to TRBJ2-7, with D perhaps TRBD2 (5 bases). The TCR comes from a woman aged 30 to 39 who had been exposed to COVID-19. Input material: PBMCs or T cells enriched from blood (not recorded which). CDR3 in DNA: TGCAGCGTTGTGGACTGGGTCAGCTCCTACGAGCAGTACTTC. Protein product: CSVVDWVSSYEQYF.